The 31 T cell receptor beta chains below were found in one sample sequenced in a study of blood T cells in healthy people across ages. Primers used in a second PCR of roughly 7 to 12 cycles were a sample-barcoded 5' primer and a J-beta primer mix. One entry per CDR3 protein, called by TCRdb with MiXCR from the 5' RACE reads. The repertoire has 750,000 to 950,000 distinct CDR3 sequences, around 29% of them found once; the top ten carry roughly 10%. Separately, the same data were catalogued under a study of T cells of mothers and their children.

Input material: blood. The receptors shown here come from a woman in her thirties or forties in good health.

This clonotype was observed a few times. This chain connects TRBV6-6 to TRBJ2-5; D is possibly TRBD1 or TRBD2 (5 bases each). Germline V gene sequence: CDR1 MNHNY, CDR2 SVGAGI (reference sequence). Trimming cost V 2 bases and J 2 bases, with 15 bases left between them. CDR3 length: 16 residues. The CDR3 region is CASSYLSGRPQETQYF. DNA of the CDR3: TGTGCCAGCAGTTACCTCTCGGGACGCCCTCAAGAGACCCAGTACTTC.

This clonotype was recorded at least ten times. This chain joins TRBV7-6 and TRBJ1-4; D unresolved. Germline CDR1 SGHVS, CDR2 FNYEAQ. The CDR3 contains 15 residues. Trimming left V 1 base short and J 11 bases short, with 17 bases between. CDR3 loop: CASSLDLNPSSKLFF. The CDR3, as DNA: TGTGCCAGCAGCTTAGACCTAAACCCCTCGTCGAAACTGTTTTTT.

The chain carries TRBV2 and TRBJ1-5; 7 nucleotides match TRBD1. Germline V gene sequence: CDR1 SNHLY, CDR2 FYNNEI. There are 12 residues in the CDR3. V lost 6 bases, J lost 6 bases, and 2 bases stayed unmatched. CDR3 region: CASSGTVQPQHF. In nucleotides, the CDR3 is TGTGCCAGCAGCGGGACAGTTCAGCCCCAGCATTTT.

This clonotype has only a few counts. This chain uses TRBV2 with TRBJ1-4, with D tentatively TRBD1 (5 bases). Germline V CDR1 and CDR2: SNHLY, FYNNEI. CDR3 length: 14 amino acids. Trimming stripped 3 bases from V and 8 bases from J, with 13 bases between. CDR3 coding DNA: TGTGCCAGCAGTGATTCCCTGGGGGAGGAAAAACTGTTTTTT. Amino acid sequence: CASSDSLGEEKLFF. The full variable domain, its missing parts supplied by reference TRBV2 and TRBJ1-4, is EPEVTQTPSHQVTQMGQEVILRCVPISNHLYFYWYRQILGQKVEFLVSFYNNEISEKSEIFDDQFSVERPDGSNFTLKIRSTKLEDSAMYFCASSDSLGEEKLFFGSGTQLSVL.

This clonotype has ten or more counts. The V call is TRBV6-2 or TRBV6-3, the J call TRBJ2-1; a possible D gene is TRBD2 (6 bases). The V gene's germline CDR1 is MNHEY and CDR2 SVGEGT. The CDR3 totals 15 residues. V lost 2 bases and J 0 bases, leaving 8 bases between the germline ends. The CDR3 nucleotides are TGTGCCAGCAGTTACCGGGGGAGCTCCTACAATGAGCAGTTCTTC. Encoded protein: CASSYRGSSYNEQFF.

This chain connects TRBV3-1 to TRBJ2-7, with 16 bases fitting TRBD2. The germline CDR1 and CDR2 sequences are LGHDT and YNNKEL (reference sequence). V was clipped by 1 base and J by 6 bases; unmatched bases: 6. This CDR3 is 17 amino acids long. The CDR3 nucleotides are TGTGCCAGCAGCCAAGTGGGACTAGCGGGGGGGCCGGGCGAGCAGTACTTC. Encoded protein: CASSQVGLAGGPGEQYF.

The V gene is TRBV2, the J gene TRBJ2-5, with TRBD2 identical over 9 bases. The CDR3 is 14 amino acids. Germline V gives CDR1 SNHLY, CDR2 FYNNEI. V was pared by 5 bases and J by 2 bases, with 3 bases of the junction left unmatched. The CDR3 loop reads CASSISGGQETQYF. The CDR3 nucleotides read TGTGCCAGCAGTATTAGCGGGGGACAAGAGACCCAGTACTTC.

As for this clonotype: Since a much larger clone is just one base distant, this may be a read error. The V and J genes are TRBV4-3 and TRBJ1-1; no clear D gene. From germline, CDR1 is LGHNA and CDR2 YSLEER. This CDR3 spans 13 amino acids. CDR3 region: CVSSQEGNTEAFF. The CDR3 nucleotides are TGCGTCAGCAGCCAAGAAGGCAACACTGAAGCTTTCTTT.

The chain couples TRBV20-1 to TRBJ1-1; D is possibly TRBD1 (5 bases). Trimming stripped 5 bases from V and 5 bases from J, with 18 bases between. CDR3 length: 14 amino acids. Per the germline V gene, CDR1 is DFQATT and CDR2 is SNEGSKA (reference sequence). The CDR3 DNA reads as TGCAGTGCTGTTCCAGGGTGGGGAAAAACTGAAGCTTTCTTT. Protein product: CSAVPGWGKTEAFF.

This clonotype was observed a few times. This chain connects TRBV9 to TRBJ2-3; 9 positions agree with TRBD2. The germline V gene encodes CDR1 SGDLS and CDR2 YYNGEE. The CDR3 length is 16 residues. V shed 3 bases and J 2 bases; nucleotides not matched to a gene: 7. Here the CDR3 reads CASSELSGGHTDTQYF. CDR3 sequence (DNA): TGTGCCAGCAGCGAGTTAAGCGGGGGGCACACAGATACGCAGTATTTT.

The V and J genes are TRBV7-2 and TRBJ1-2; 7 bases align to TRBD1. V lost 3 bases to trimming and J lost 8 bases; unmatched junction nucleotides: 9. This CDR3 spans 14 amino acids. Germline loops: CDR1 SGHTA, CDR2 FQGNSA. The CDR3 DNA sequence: TGTGCCAGCAGCTTGATGACAGGGTTAATGGGCTACACCTTC. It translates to CASSLMTGLMGYTF.

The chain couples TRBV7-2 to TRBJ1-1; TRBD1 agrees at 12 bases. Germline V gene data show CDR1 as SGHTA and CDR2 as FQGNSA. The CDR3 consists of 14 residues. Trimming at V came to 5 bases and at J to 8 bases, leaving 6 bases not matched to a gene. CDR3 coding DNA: TGTGCCAGCAGCAGCTGGGACAGGGGGCGGGAAGCTTTCTTT. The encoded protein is CASSSWDRGREAFF. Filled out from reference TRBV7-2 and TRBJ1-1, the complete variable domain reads GAGVSQSPSNKVTEKGKDVELRCDPISGHTALYWYRQSLGQGLEFLIYFQGNSAPDKSGLPSDRFSAERTGGSVSTLTIQRTQQEDSAVYLCASSSWDRGREAFFGQGTRLTVV.

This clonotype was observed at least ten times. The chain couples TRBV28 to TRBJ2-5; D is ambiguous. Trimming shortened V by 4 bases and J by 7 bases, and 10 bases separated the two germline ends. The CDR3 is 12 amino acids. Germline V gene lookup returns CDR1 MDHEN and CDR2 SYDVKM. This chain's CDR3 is CASSSIWGTQYF. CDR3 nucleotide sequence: TGTGCCAGCAGTTCCATTTGGGGGACCCAGTACTTC.

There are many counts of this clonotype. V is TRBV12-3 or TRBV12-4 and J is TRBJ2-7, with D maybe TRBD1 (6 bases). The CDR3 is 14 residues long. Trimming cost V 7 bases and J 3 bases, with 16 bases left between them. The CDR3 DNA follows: TGTGCCAGCAACTCCCAGGGGCTCGACTACGAGCAGTACTTC. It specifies CASNSQGLDYEQYF.

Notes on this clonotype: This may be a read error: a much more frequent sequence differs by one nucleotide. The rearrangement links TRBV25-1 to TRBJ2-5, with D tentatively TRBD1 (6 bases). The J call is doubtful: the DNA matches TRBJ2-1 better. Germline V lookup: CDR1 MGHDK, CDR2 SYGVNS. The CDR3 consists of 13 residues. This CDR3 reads CASSEWTEETQFF. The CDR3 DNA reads TGTGCCAGCAGTGAATGGACAGAAGAGACCCAGTTCTTC.

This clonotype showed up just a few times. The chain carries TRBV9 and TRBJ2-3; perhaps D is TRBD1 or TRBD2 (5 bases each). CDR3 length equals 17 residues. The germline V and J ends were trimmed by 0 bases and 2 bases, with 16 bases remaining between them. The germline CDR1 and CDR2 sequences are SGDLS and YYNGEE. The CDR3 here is CASSVATGTDFTDTQYF. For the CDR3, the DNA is TGTGCCAGCAGCGTAGCTACGGGGACGGATTTCACAGATACGCAGTATTTT.

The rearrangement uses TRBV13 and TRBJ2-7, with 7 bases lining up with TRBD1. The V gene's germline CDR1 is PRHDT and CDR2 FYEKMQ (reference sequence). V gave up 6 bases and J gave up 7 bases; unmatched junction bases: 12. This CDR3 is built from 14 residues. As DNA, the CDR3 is TGTGCCAGCAGGCGGATAGCCAGGGGGTGGGAGCAGTACTTC. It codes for CASRRIARGWEQYF. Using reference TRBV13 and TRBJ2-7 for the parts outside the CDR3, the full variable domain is AAGVIQSPRHLIKEKRETATLKCYPIPRHDTVYWYQQGPGQDPQFLISFYEKMQSDKGSIPDRFSAQQFSDYHSELNMSSLELGDSALYFCASRRIARGWEQYFGPGTRLTVT.

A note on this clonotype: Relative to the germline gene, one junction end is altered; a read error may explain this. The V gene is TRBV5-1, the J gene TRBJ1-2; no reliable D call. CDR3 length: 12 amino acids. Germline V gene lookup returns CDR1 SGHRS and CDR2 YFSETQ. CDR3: CASSLEGYGCTF. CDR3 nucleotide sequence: TGCGCCAGCAGCTTGGAGGGCTATGGCTGCACCTTC.

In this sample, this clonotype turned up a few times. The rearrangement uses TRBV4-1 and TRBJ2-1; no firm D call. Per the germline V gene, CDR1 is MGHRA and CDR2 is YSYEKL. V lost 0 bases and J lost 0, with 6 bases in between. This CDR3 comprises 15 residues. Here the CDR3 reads CASSQEPDSYNEQFF. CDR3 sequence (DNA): TGCGCCAGCAGCCAAGAACCCGACTCCTACAATGAGCAGTTCTTC.

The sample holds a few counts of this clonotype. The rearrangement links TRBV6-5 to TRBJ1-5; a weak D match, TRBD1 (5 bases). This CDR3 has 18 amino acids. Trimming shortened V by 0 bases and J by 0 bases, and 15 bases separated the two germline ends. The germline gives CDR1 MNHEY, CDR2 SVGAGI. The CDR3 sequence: CASSYSLPGNSSNQPQHF. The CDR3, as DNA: TGTGCCAGCAGTTACTCTTTACCAGGGAACAGTAGCAATCAGCCCCAGCATTTT.

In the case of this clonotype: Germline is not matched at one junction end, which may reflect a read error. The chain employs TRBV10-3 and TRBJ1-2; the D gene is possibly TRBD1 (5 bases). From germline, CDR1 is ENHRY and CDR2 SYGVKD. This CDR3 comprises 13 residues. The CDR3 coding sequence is TGTGCCGTCAGTGCCAGGGCAGTCTATGGCTACACCTTC. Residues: CAVSARAVYGYTF.

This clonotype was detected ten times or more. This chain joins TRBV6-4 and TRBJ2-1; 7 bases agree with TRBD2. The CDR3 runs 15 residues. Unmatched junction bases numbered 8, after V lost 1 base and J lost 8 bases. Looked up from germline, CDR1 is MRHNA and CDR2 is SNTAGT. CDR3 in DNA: TGTGCCAGCAGTGACTATCTGGGGGGGACGGATGAGCAGTTCTTC. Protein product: CASSDYLGGTDEQFF.

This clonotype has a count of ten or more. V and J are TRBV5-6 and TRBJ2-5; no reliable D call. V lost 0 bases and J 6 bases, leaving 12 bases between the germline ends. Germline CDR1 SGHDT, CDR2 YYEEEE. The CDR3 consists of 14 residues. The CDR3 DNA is TGTGCCAGCAGCTTGGGGTACCAAGAAAAGACCCAGTACTTC. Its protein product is CASSLGYQEKTQYF. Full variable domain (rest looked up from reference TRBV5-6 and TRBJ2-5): DAGVTQSPTHLIKTRGQQVTLRCSPKSGHDTVSWYQQALGQGPQFIFQYYEEEERQRGNFPDRFSGHQFPNYSSELNVNALLLGDSALYLCASSLGYQEKTQYFGPGTRLLVL.

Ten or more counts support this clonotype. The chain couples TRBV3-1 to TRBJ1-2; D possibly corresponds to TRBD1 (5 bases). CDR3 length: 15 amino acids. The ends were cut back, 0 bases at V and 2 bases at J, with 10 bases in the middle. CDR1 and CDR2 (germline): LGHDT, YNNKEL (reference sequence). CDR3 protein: CASSQEWSGNYGYTF. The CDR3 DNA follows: TGTGCCAGCAGCCAAGAATGGTCAGGGAACTATGGCTACACCTTC.

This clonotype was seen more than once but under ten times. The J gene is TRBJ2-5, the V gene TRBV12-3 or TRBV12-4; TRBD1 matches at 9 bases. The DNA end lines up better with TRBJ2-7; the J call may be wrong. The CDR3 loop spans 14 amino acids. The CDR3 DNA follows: TGTGCCAGCAGTTTCGGACAGGGGTTTGGCGAGCAGTACTTC. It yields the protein CASSFGQGFGEQYF.

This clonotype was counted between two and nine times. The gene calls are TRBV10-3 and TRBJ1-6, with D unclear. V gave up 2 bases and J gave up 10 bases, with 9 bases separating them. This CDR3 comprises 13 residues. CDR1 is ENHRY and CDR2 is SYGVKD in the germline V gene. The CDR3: CAISENLWSPLHF. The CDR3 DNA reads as TGTGCCATCAGTGAGAACCTTTGGTCACCCCTCCACTTT.

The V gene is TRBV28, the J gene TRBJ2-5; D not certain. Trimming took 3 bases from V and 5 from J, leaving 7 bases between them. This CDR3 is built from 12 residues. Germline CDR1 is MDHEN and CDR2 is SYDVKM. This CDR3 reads CASSFSLETQYF. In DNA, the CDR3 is TGTGCCAGCAGTTTTTCTTTGGAGACCCAGTACTTC. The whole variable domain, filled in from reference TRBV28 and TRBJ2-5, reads DVKVTQSSRYLVKRTGEKVFLECVQDMDHENMFWYRQDPGLGLRLIYFSYDVKMKEKGDIPEGYSVSREKKERFSLILESASTNQTSMYLCASSFSLETQYFGPGTRLLVL.

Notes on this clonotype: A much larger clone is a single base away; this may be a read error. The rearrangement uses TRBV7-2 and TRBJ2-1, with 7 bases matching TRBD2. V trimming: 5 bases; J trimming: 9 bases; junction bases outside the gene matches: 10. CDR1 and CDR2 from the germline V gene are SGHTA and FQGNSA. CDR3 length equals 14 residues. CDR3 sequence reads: CASSGGTTGGEQFF. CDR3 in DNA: TGTGCCAGCAGCGGGGGGACTACCGGGGGTGAGCAGTTCTTC. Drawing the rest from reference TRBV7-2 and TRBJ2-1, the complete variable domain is GAGVSQSPSNKVTEKGKDVELRCDPISGHTALYWYRQSLGQGLEFLIYFQGNSAPDKSGLPSDRFSAERTGGSVSTLTIQRTQQEDSAVYLCASSGGTTGGEQFFGPGTRLTVL.

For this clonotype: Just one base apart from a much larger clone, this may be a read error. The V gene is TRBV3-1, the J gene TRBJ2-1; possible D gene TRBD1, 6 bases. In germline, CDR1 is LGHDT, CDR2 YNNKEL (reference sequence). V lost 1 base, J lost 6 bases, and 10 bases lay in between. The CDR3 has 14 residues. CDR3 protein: CASSQAGRGNEQFF. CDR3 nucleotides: TGTGCCAGCAGCCAAGCGGGCAGGGGCAATGAGCAGTTCTTC.

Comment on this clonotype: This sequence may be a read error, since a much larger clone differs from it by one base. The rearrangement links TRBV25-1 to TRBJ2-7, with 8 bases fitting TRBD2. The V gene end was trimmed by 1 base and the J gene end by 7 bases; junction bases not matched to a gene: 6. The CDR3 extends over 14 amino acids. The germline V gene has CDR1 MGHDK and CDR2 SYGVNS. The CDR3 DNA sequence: TGTGCCAGCAGTGAATCAGCGGGGGACAATGAGCAGTACTTC. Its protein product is CASSESAGDNEQYF.

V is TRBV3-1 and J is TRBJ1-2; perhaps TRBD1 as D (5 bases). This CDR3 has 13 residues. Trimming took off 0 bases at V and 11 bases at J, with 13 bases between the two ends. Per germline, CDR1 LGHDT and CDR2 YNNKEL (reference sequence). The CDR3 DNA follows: TGTGCCAGCAGCCAAGATACCAGGACACAATACACCTTC. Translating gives CASSQDTRTQYTF.